This is a list of T cell receptor beta chains from one sample in a study of T cell responses to AZD1222 COVID-19 vaccine. The assay was immunoSEQ multiplex PCR, and TCRdb's table has in-frame clones only and misses some. Of roughly 79,000 clones detected, 92% appear once; the ten largest clones hold 6% to 8.5%. The material was peripheral blood, obtained on day 0 of MenACWY control vaccination. These receptors were obtained from an adult in good health. The CDR3 runs from the conserved cysteine through the conserved F or W. A D gene is named only where the DNA matches it firmly. The size entry is marked missing in some rows and otherwise reads once, few, many or a size class.

clone_size	j_call	d_call	v_call	cdr3_aa
NA	TRBJ1-2	NA	TRBV6-6	CASRARAGYTF
NA	TRBJ2-1	TRBD2	TRBV6-2/TRBV6-3	CASSQTSGFGNEQFF
NA	TRBJ1-5	TRBD1	TRBV5-1	CASRRDRRMVIGNQPQHF
NA	TRBJ2-1	NA	TRBV3-1/TRBV3-2	CASSPNGFSYNEQFF
NA	TRBJ1-5	TRBD1	TRBV3-1/TRBV3-2	CASSHNTPGTGGGQPQHF
once	TRBJ1-2	TRBD1	TRBV29-1	CSVWGTGQGNYGYTF
NA	TRBJ1-2	NA	TRBV7-9	CASSLAQVYGYTF
NA	TRBJ2-3	TRBD2	TRBV2	CASSSGGGTDTQYF
NA	TRBJ1-6	NA	TRBV6-5	CASSLPGSGNSPLHF
NA	TRBJ1-2	NA	TRBV11-2	CASSLDRTAHFYGYTF
NA	TRBJ1-1	NA	TRBV5-5	CASSLSREYTEAFF
once	TRBJ1-2	TRBD1	TRBV19	CASSPQGQGYYGYTF
NA	TRBJ2-5	TRBD2	TRBV20-1	CSASDDISGRQETQYF
NA	TRBJ1-2	NA	TRBV7-2	CASSSTGASTGRDGYTF
NA	TRBJ2-7	TRBD1	TRBV9	CASSVGGTGTYEQYF
NA	TRBJ2-2	NA	TRBV28	CASSPGLNTGELFF
NA	TRBJ1-2	NA	TRBV19	CASSTLWEYGYTF
NA	TRBJ1-1	NA	TRBV7-9	CASSLRSGVTEAFF
NA	TRBJ2-5	TRBD1	TRBV19	CASSQGTGGAETQYF
NA	TRBJ1-1	NA	TRBV19	CASSSGQGQGAFF
NA	TRBJ2-7	NA	TRBV25-1	CASSEYTTPTNEQYF
NA	TRBJ2-2	NA	TRBV3-1/TRBV3-2	CASSQVTGSTGELFF
NA	TRBJ2-7	NA	TRBV11-3	CASTGIDDTSYEQYF
NA	TRBJ2-1	NA	TRBV27	CASSLRRGADEQFF
NA	TRBJ1-4	TRBD1	TRBV7-2	CASSPGTGSEKLFF
NA	TRBJ1-5	NA	TRBV27	CASRDSSNQPQHF
few	TRBJ2-1	TRBD2	TRBV28	CASTPSGANNEQFF
NA	TRBJ2-2	NA	TRBV12-3/TRBV12-4	CASGETNTGELFF
NA	TRBJ2-1	NA	TRBV5-6	CASSLWSYPDGEQFF
NA	TRBJ1-6	TRBD1	TRBV18	CASSLSGTGVSPLHF
once	TRBJ2-1	NA	TRBV11-2	CASTDRSSYNEQFF
NA	TRBJ1-5	TRBD1	TRBV4-2	CASSQDLQGQGLNQPQHF
NA	TRBJ2-7	TRBD1	TRBV12-5	CASGLVGTGGEQYF
NA	TRBJ2-3	TRBD2	TRBV28	CASIRSTSGSADTQYF
NA	TRBJ2-7	NA	TRBV6-2/TRBV6-3	CASSYSWSGVSYEQYF
NA	TRBJ2-7	TRBD1	TRBV7-8	CASSLADRGYEQYF
NA	TRBJ2-3	TRBD2	TRBV7-2	CASSPPGLAGGTDTQYF
NA	TRBJ1-1	NA	TRBV2	CAFEGVRLMNTEAFF
NA	TRBJ2-1	TRBD1	TRBV5-1	CASSPRQGMYNEQFF
NA	TRBJ2-5	TRBD1	TRBV7-3	CASSLTGTEETQYF
NA	TRBJ1-2	NA	TRBV14	CASSQEIGTYGYTF
NA	TRBJ2-1	TRBD2	TRBV11-3	CASSKGLAGGGEQFF
few	TRBJ1-6	NA	TRBV19	CASSAAQANSPLHF
few	TRBJ1-5	NA	TRBV7-2	CASSLDGINQPQHF
NA	TRBJ2-1	NA	TRBV28	CASSTTSPYRNEQFF
once	TRBJ2-6	NA	TRBV12-3/TRBV12-4	CASSLPGANVLTF
once	TRBJ1-1	NA	TRBV5-1	CASSKGQNTEAFF
NA	TRBJ2-2	NA	TRBV5-1	CASSAARGVDTGELFF
NA	TRBJ2-7	TRBD2	TRBV15	CATSRDLPGLASLSYEQYF
NA	TRBJ1-5	NA	TRBV7-8	CASSFGQSNQPQHF
NA	TRBJ2-1	TRBD2	TRBV13	CASSTRTSGRVEQFF
NA	TRBJ2-2	TRBD2	TRBV9	CASSVGAPGGDTGELFF
NA	TRBJ2-7	NA	TRBV27	CASSFARGGVIVYEQYF
NA	TRBJ2-7	TRBD2	TRBV6-2/TRBV6-3	CASSYTGTSGSLYEQYF
NA	TRBJ1-6	TRBD1	TRBV6-5	CASSRDSPNSPLHF
once	TRBJ1-5	NA	TRBV3-1/TRBV3-2	CASSKKSRGPNQPQHF
NA	TRBJ1-2	TRBD1	TRBV19	CASRDRGTDGYTF
once	TRBJ2-6	TRBD1	TRBV27	CASSPFGQGAGANVLTF
NA	TRBJ2-7	NA	TRBV7-6	CASSLVGGSSDEQYF